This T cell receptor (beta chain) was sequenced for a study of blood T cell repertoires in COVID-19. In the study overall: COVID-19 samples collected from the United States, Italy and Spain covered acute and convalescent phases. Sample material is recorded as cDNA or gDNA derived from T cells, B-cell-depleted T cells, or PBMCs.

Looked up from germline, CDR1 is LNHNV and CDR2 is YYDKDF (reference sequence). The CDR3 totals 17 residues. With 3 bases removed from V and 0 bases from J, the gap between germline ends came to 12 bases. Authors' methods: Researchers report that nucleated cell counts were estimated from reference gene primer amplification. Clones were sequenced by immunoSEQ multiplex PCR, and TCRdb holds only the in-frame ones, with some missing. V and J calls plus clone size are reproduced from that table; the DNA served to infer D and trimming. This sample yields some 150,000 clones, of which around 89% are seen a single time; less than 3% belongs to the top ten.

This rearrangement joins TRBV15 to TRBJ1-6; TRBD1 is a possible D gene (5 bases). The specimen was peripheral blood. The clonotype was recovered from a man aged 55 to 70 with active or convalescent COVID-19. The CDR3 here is CATSSDRSNSYNSPLHF. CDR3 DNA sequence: TGTGCCACCAGCAGCGACAGATCCAACTCCTATAATTCACCCCTCCACTTT.